This T cell receptor (beta chain) was identified in a study of blood T cells in healthy people across ages. Donors ranged from 6 to 90 years old and were healthy Caucasians in Russia. Study conclusions and caveats: The study found TCR beta diversity correlated strongly with naive T cell percentage. In the absence of known donor CMV status, changes in expanded clonotypes were possibly confounded.

Primed by a sample-barcoded 5' primer and a J-beta primer mix, a second PCR proceeded for roughly 7 to 12 cycles. TCRdb re-called the 5' RACE reads with MiXCR, one entry per CDR3 protein. The sample has fewer than 800,000 distinct CDR3 sequences, 32% seen once; the top ten hold over 15%. This clonotype was seen at least ten times. Its antigen is currently unknown. The J segment lost 7 bases and the V segment lost 6 bases, leaving 5 bases of the junction unmatched. The CDR3 extends over 12 amino acids. CDR1 is MDHEN, CDR2 SYDVKM, per germline. Sample: blood. V and J are TRBV28 and TRBJ1-2; TRBD1 aligns across 7 bases. This TCR came from a woman aged 80 or over in good health. The CDR3 spells CASSPPGGGYTF. CDR3 sequence (DNA): TGTGCCAGCAGCCCCCCAGGGGGTGGCTACACCTTC.